This T cell receptor (beta chain) was recorded in a study of blood T cell repertoires in COVID-19. Some clones are missing from TCRdb's copy, which holds only in-frame ones; the method was immunoSEQ multiplex PCR. The sample holds some 55,000 clones, over 75% seen once. Germline V lookup: CDR1 SGHVS, CDR2 FQNEAQ. The CDR3 spans 16 residues. The V and J ends lost 2 bases and 9 bases, in that order; junction bases with no gene match: 14. The receptor's source is a woman aged 40 to 50 with active COVID-19. The source material was peripheral blood. The rearrangement uses TRBV7-8 and TRBJ1-2, with 8 bases matching TRBD1. CDR3 DNA sequence: TGTGCCAGCAGCTTACCCCATGGACAGGGAAAGGCCCGCTACACCTTC. Its protein is CASSLPHGQGKARYTF.